The 7 T cell receptor beta chains in this list originate from one sample, sequenced in a study of chemoradiotherapy in HPV16-positive cancers. Data came from immunoSEQ multiplex PCR; TCRdb stores just in-frame clones and leaves some out. This table has some 10,000 clones, around 82% appearing once. Sequences were derived from blood, sampled from a patient who underwent chemoradiotherapy. All receptors come from a human donor with HPV-associated anogenital cancer.

This clone was recorded only once. The rearrangement links TRBV6-6 to TRBJ2-7; 8 bases align to TRBD1. This CDR3 has 13 residues. J lost 5 bases, V lost 8 bases, and 8 bases had no gene match. The germline gives CDR1 MNHNY, CDR2 SVGAGI (reference sequence). Here the CDR3 DNA reads TGTGCCAGCCAAAGGGACAGGACCCACGAGCAGTACTTC. It specifies CASQRDRTHEQYF.

This chain uses TRBV5-1 with TRBJ2-1; 8 bases fit TRBD2. CDR3 size: 13 residues. J gave up 15 bases and V 4 bases, and 12 bases lay outside the gene matches. Germline lookup yields CDR1 SGHRS and CDR2 YFSETQ. In DNA form, the CDR3 reads TGCGCCAGCAGCCCAGAGGGCGGGGGGATAGCGTTCTTC. It codes for CASSPEGGGIAFF.

This sequence joins TRBV10-3 and TRBJ1-3, with unresolved D. Germline-derived CDR1 and CDR2 are ENHRY and SYGVKD. The CDR3 is 14 amino acids. V was cut by 5 bases and J by 2 bases, with 10 bases left in between. The CDR3 region is CAISPQRTGNTIYF. CDR3 coding DNA: TGTGCCATCAGTCCCCAAAGGACTGGAAACACCATATATTTT.

The J gene is TRBJ2-2, the V gene TRBV6-4; D remains ambiguous. Deletions cut 3 bases from V and 5 bases from J, with 7 bases between. CDR1 MRHNA and CDR2 SNTAGT come from the germline V gene. The length of the CDR3 is 13 residues. The CDR3 DNA is TGTGCCAGCAGTGAGGCAGGTACCGGGGAGCTGTTTTTT. The encoded protein is CASSEAGTGELFF.

V gene TRBV5-1 combines with J gene TRBJ1-6, with D perhaps matching TRBD1 (6 bases). This CDR3 is built from 14 residues. V lost 6 bases to trimming and J lost 0 bases, with 7 bases between them. Germline V gives CDR1 SGHRS, CDR2 YFSETQ. In DNA, the CDR3 is TGCGCCAGCAACAGGGACTCCTATAATTCACCCCTCCACTTT. It yields the protein CASNRDSYNSPLHF.

The genes are TRBV21-1 and TRBJ2-7; TRBD2, the table's D call, was not compared with the DNA. TRBV21-1 is listed as a pseudogene. This CDR3 is 13 amino acids long. CDR3 residues: CAPGGGASDEQYF. The CDR3 coding sequence is TGTGCCCCCGGAGGGGGGGCCTCAGACGAGCAGTACTTC.

This sequence joins TRBV5-1 and TRBJ2-5; D gene unclear. V shed 0 bases and J shed 3 bases, with 12 bases lying between them. The CDR3 consists of 15 residues. Germline V gives CDR1 SGHRS, CDR2 YFSETQ. The CDR3 sequence: CASSLGLLEEETQYF. For the CDR3, the DNA is TGCGCCAGCAGCTTGGGTCTATTAGAGGAAGAGACCCAGTACTTC.